The T cell receptor (beta chain) under discussion was sequenced for a study of shared clonotypes between healthy human individuals. Study-level points and caveats: Sampling was confined to blood; repertoires within tissues likely differ.

For this clone: As yet, its antigen is unknown.

The CDR3 has 15 residues. Germline CDR1 reads SGHNT; CDR2 reads YYREEE (reference sequence). V was cut by 4 bases and J by 3 bases, with 16 bases left in between. Evenly divided among several immunoSEQ plates was the genomic DNA of each subset. Each PCR replicate from the sorted subsets contained 200 to 250 ng DNA, which is 25,000 to 30,000 T cell genomes. The data were produced by immunoSEQ multiplex PCR, yet TCRdb's version contains in-frame clones alone and is incomplete. The top ten clones hold 0.39% of a sample with approximately 2.1 million clones, more than 80% of them seen once. The V call is TRBV5-4, the J call TRBJ1-2; D gene ambiguous. The specimen was naive CD4+ T cells from PBMCs. Subset indicated: CD45RA+ positively selected. The source is a young man in good health. Some clones in this sample may be carry-over from other donors' samples. The DNA of the CDR3 is TGTGCCAGCAGCGGCCTGAAATCCGGAGACTATGGCTACACCTTC. Protein sequence: CASSGLKSGDYGYTF.